What follows are 19 T cell receptor beta chains derived from one specimen sequenced in a study of blood T cell repertoires in COVID-19. The repertoire was sequenced with immunoSEQ multiplex PCR; TCRdb's copy has only in-frame clones and lacks some. Of more than 95,000 clones in the sample, 85% were seen once. Sequencing input: peripheral blood. Receptors originate from a man aged 50 or older with acute or convalescent COVID-19.

This chain joins TRBV21-1 and TRBJ2-5; TRBD1 is the table's D call and was not checked against the DNA. TRBV21-1 constitutes a pseudogene. The CDR3 has 17 residues. CDR3 DNA sequence: TGTGCCAGCAGCAAATCTCTTCCACCCACAGGGCCAGAGACCCAGTACTTC. Amino acids: CASSKSLPPTGPETQYF.

This clone was counted once. This rearrangement joins TRBV6-4 to TRBJ2-7; TRBD1 is a possible D gene (6 bases). The CDR3 is 15 amino acids. Trimming pared 5 bases from V and 1 base from J, leaving 15 bases between. Germline V lookup: CDR1 MRHNA, CDR2 SNTAGT. The chain's CDR3 is CASSWDTSPSYEQYF. The CDR3 DNA sequence: TGTGCCAGCAGTTGGGACACGTCCCCTTCCTACGAGCAGTACTTC.

The chain couples TRBV13 to TRBJ2-3; TRBD2 matches 12 bases. Germline V CDR1 and CDR2: PRHDT, FYEKMQ (reference sequence). CDR3 length: 17 amino acids. The V gene end was trimmed by 5 bases and the J gene end by 4 bases; junction bases not matched to a gene: 10. The CDR3 DNA reads as TGTGCCAGCAGCCCCCGACTAGCGGGAGAATATTCAGATACGCAGTATTTT. This codes for CASSPRLAGEYSDTQYF. The full variable domain, completed using reference TRBV13 and TRBJ2-3, is AAGVIQSPRHLIKEKRETATLKCYPIPRHDTVYWYQQGPGQDPQFLISFYEKMQSDKGSIPDRFSAQQFSDYHSELNMSSLELGDSALYFCASSPRLAGEYSDTQYFGPGTRLTVL.

The rearrangement links TRBV24-1 to TRBJ2-5; 8 bases align to TRBD2. The CDR3 is made up of 17 amino acids. Germline V CDR1 and CDR2: KGHDR, SFDVKD. V lost 2 bases and J lost 1; bases outside the gene matches: 8. The CDR3 loop is CATSDSQLAGGQETQYF. CDR3 coding DNA: TGTGCCACCAGTGATTCCCAACTGGCGGGGGGCCAAGAGACCCAGTACTTC.

This clone was observed a handful of times. V and J are TRBV4-2 and TRBJ1-1; maybe TRBD1 (5 bases). Germline lookup yields CDR1 LGHNA and CDR2 YNFKEQ. The germline V and J ends were trimmed by 0 bases and 0 bases, with 17 bases remaining between them. The CDR3 is made up of 18 amino acids. The CDR3 reads CASSQDYGGAGMNTEAFF. In nucleotides, the CDR3 is TGTGCCAGCAGCCAAGATTATGGTGGGGCAGGGATGAACACTGAAGCTTTCTTT.

J is TRBJ2-7 and V is TRBV6-6; a weak D match, TRBD1 (6 bases). V was trimmed by 0 bases and J by 10 bases, leaving 13 bases between them. Germline values: CDR1 MNHNY, CDR2 SVGAGI (reference sequence). The CDR3 spans 13 residues. CDR3 residues: CASSYSGTGRQYF. In DNA form, the CDR3 reads TGTGCCAGCAGTTACTCGGGAACAGGGCGACAGTACTTC.

CDR3 in amino acids: CASSPLAGWTDTQYF. The CDR3 DNA sequence: TGTGCCAGCAGCCCACTAGCGGGATGGACGGATACGCAGTATTTT. The chain carries TRBV28 and TRBJ2-3, with 10 bases lining up with TRBD2. CDR3 size: 15 residues. Germline assignment: CDR1 MDHEN and CDR2 SYDVKM. Losses at the gene ends were 6 bases for V and 6 bases for J; bases not matched to a gene: 9. The whole variable domain, remainder taken from reference TRBV28 and TRBJ2-3, is DVKVTQSSRYLVKRTGEKVFLECVQDMDHENMFWYRQDPGLGLRLIYFSYDVKMKEKGDIPEGYSVSREKKERFSLILESASTNQTSMYLCASSPLAGWTDTQYFGPGTRLTVL.

This clone came up once. The V gene is TRBV28, the J gene TRBJ1-2; D is unresolved. The V gene lost 4 bases and the J gene lost 7 bases, with 13 bases spanning the gap. This CDR3 has 13 amino acids. In germline, CDR1 is MDHEN, CDR2 SYDVKM. CDR3 sequence (DNA): TGTGCCAGCAGTTGGGAGGGTCTGACTGGCTACACCTTC. Its protein product is CASSWEGLTGYTF.

The DNA of the CDR3 is TGCAGCGTTGAATCCGGGACTAGCGGTCCTCGGGGCTCCTACGAGCAGTACTTC. This encodes CSVESGTSGPRGSYEQYF. The chain couples TRBV29-1 to TRBJ2-7; 11 bases are shared with TRBD2. The CDR3 consists of 18 residues. Germline V lookup: CDR1 SQVTM, CDR2 ANQGSEA. V was pared by 2 bases and J by 0 bases, with 12 bases of the junction left unmatched.

V usage is TRBV10-1 and J usage is TRBJ2-7; D gene ambiguous. The CDR3 covers 15 residues. The V gene's germline CDR1 is WNHNN and CDR2 SYGVQD (reference sequence). Trimming removed 0 bases from V and 6 bases from J, with 15 bases in between. CDR3 DNA sequence: TGCGCCAGCAGTGAGTCTGGCAGAGGAATTGGCGAGCAGTACTTC. It codes for CASSESGRGIGEQYF.

This clone was seen just once. V usage is TRBV19 and J usage is TRBJ1-5; 8 nucleotides line up with TRBD1. CDR3 length equals 15 residues. The V gene end was trimmed by 4 bases and the J gene end by 7 bases; junction bases not matched to a gene: 9. CDR1 is LNHDA, CDR2 SQIVND, per germline (reference sequence). DNA of the CDR3: TGTGCCAGTAGTACGTGGCCCAGGGGGCACCAGCCCCAGCATTTT. It specifies CASSTWPRGHQPQHF.

V usage is TRBV6-5 and J usage is TRBJ1-2, with no clear D. Germline V CDR1 and CDR2: MNHEY, SVGAGI. With 7 bases removed from V and 4 bases from J, the gap between germline ends came to 10 bases. This CDR3 has 12 residues. The CDR3 DNA is TGTGCCAGCACCCGACTGGGCTATGGCTACACCTTC. Its translation: CASTRLGYGYTF.

This clone was observed once. This chain joins TRBV10-3 and TRBJ2-7; no firm D call. The V gene lost 2 bases and the J gene lost 0 bases, with 8 bases spanning the gap. CDR1 is ENHRY, CDR2 SYGVKD, per germline. The CDR3 is made up of 14 amino acids. This chain's CDR3 is CAISEIPSSYEQYF. DNA of the CDR3: TGTGCCATCAGTGAGATCCCGAGCTCCTACGAGCAGTACTTC.

The chain carries TRBV4-1 and TRBJ2-1; D might be TRBD2 (7 bases). The CDR3 covers 17 residues. Germline V CDR1 and CDR2: MGHRA, YSYEKL. V was cut by 1 base and J by 8 bases, with 21 bases left in between. CDR3 protein: CASSQVGLRGAGYEQFF. The CDR3 nucleotides are TGCGCCAGCAGCCAAGTAGGTCTCCGGGGGGCGGGTTATGAGCAGTTCTTC.

The chain carries TRBV11-3 and TRBJ2-2; 7 bases are a match to TRBD2. Trimming took 2 bases from V and 3 from J; bases not matched to a gene: 6. From germline, CDR1 is SGHNT and CDR2 YENEEA. The CDR3 extends over 16 amino acids. The CDR3 DNA is TGTGCCAGCAGCTTAATTCTAGCGGAGGACACCGGGGAGCTGTTTTTT. Translated: CASSLILAEDTGELFF. The variable domain in full, with the rest retrieved from reference TRBV11-3 and TRBJ2-2, is EAGVVQSPRYKIIEKKQPVAFWCNPISGHNTLYWYLQNLGQGPELLIRYENEEAVDDSQLPKDRFSAERLKGVDSTLKIQPAELGDSAVYLCASSLILAEDTGELFFGEGSRLTVL.

The V and J genes are TRBV6-4 and TRBJ1-5; perhaps TRBD1 as D (5 bases). The CDR3 covers 15 residues. Germline V lookup: CDR1 MRHNA, CDR2 SNTAGT. V dropped 3 bases and J dropped 0 bases, with 9 bases sitting between them. The CDR3 is CASSEQADSNQPQHF. The DNA for the CDR3 is TGTGCCAGCAGTGAACAGGCAGATAGCAATCAGCCCCAGCATTTT.

This rearrangement joins TRBV11-2 to TRBJ2-2; D gene ambiguous. This CDR3 has 15 residues. Germline assignment: CDR1 SGHAT and CDR2 FQNNGV. Trimming left V 4 bases short and J 0 bases short, with 9 bases between. In nucleotides, the CDR3 is TGTGCCAGCAGCTGGGCACAGACGAACACCGGGGAGCTGTTTTTT. Protein product: CASSWAQTNTGELFF.

The rearrangement joins TRBV6-1 to TRBJ2-7, with 8 bases that match TRBD2. In germline, CDR1 is MNHNS, CDR2 SASEGT. The CDR3 is made up of 16 amino acids. V was pared by 2 bases and J by 4 bases, with 10 bases of the junction left unmatched. The CDR3 protein is CASSESPSAGVYEQYF. CDR3 sequence (DNA): TGTGCCAGCAGTGAATCCCCATCAGCGGGAGTATACGAGCAGTACTTC.

The rearrangement links TRBV4-1 to TRBJ1-3; 8 nucleotides line up with TRBD1. Germline V CDR1 and CDR2: MGHRA, YSYEKL. V lost 4 bases, J lost 1 base, and 6 bases stayed unmatched. This CDR3 has 16 amino acids. Here the CDR3 DNA reads TGCGCCAGCAGCCGAACAGGGGGGAGGTCTGGAAACACCATATATTTT. Its protein is CASSRTGGRSGNTIYF.